This T cell receptor beta chain was sequenced in a study of T cells in Graves' hyperthyroidism and ophthalmopathy. This clonotype has a count of ten or more. Researchers amplified the TCR beta CDR3 regions from RNA transcripts. TCR CDR3 regions were first amplified by RT-PCR with HTBI primers. TCRdb re-called the multiplex PCR reads through MiXCR, storing one row per CDR3 protein. The table has roughly 260,000 distinct CDR3 sequences, roughly 15% seen once. V lost 5 bases to trimming and J lost 4 bases; unmatched junction nucleotides: 6. The germline V gene has CDR1 MNHNS and CDR2 SASEGT. The CDR3 contains 15 residues.

This sequence joins TRBV6-1 and TRBJ2-2; 8 nucleotides match TRBD2. Sequencing used blood. The clonotype comes from a woman between 40 and 50 years old with Graves' hyperthyroidism that later progressed to Graves' ophthalmopathy. The CDR3 nucleotides read TGTGCCAGCAGTCCGGGACTAGACTCCACCGGGGAGCTGTTTTTT. Its translation: CASSPGLDSTGELFF.